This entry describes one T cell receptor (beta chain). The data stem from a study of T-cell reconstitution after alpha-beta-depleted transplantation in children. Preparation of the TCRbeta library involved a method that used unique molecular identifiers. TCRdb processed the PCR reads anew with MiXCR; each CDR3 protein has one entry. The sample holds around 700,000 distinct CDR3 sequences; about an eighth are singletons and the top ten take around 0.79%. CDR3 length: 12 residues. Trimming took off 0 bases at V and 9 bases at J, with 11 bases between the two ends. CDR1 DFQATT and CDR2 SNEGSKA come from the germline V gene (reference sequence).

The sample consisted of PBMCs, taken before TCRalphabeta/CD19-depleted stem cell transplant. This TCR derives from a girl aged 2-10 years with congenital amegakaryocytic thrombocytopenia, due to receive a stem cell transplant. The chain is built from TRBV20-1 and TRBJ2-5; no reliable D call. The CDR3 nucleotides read TGCAGTGCTAGAGAAAATTCCGTGTCCCAGTACTTC. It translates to CSARENSVSQYF.